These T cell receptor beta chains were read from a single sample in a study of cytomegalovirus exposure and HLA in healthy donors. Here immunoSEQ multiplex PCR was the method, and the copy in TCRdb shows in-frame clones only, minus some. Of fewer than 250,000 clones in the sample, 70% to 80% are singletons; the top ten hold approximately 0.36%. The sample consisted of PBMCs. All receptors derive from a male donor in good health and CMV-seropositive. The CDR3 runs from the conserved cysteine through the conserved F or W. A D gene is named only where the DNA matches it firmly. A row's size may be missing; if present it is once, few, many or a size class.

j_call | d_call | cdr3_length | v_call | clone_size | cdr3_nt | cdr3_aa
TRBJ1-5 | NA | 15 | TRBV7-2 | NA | TGTGCCAGCAGCCCCGGACAAATTAGCAATCAGCCCCAGCATTTT | CASSPGQISNQPQHF
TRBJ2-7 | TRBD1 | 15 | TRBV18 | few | TGTGCCAGCTCACTGACCGGGACAGGGTACTACGAGCAGTACTTC | CASSLTGTGYYEQYF
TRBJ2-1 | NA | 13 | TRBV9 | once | TGTGCCAGCAGCGTAGGTACAGAGAATGAGCAGTTCTTC | CASSVGTENEQFF
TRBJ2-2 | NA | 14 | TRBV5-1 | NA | TGCGCCAGCAGCGAGGTAGGGGAGGCCGGGGAGCTGTTTTTT | CASSEVGEAGELFF
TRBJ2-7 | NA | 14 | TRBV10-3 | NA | TGTGCCATCACCCCCGACCAGGCCGGTGGCGAGCAGTACTTC | CAITPDQAGGEQYF
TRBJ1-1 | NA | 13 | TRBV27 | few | TGTGCCAGCAGTTTCTTGGCGGGCACTGAAGCTTTCTTT | CASSFLAGTEAFF
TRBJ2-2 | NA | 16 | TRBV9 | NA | TGTGCCAGCAGCGAAACCGGTCCCCACGGGGCCGGGGAGCTGTTTTTT | CASSETGPHGAGELFF
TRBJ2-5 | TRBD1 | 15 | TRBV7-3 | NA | TGCGCCAGCAGCCGACAGGGGTCGTGGTCGGAGACCCAGTACTTC | CASSRQGSWSETQYF
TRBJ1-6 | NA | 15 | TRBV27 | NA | TGTGCCAGCAGTTTGGGAAAAAGCGGTAATTCACCCCTCCACTTT | CASSLGKSGNSPLHF
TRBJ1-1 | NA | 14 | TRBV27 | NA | TGTGCCAGCATCAAGAGGGCCCAACACACTGAAGCTTTCTTT | CASIKRAQHTEAFF
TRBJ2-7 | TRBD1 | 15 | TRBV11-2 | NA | TGTGCCAGCAGCTTAGGGGGACAGGCTACCTACGAGCAGTACTTC | CASSLGGQATYEQYF
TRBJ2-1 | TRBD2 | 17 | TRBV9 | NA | TGTGCCAGCAGCGCCCCCCGGGAAGCGGGGCTTTACAATGAGCAGTTCTTC | CASSAPREAGLYNEQFF
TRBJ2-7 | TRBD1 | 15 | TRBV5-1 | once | TGCGCCAGCAGCCTGACGGGACAGGGAAGGGACGAGCAGTACTTC | CASSLTGQGRDEQYF
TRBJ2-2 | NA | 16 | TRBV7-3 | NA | TGCGCCAGCAGCCCCTTTTGGGGGCGCGACACCGGGGAGCTGTTTTTT | CASSPFWGRDTGELFF
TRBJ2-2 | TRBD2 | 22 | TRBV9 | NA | TGTGCCAGCAGCGTTTTCCCTTTCTTCTCGCGACTAGCGGGAGGGCCGGTCGGGGAGCTGTTTTTT | CASSVFPFFSRLAGGPVGELFF
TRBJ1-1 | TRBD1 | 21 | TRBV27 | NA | TGTGCCAGCAGTTTATCGCCCTTCCCGGGACAGGGGGAGGTGGTGAACACTGAAGCTTTCTTT | CASSLSPFPGQGEVVNTEAFF
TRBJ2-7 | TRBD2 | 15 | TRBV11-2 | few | TGTGCCAGCAGCCCTGGGACTAGCGGGAGGGGCGAGCAGTACTTC | CASSPGTSGRGEQYF
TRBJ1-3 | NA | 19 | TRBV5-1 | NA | TGCGCCAGCAGCTTGGCCCGGGGTTCTAAAATACGGGCGGTAAACACCATATATTTT | CASSLARGSKIRAVNTIYF
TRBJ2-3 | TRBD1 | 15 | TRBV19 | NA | TGTGCCAGTAGTATAATGGGACAGGGCACAGATACGCAGTATTTT | CASSIMGQGTDTQYF
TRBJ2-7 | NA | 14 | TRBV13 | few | TGTGCCAGCAGCTTAGTACGGGAAAGCTTGGAGCAGTACTTC | CASSLVRESLEQYF
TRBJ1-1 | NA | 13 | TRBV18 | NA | TGTGCCAGCTCACCATCCAGTGACACTGAAGCTTTCTTT | CASSPSSDTEAFF
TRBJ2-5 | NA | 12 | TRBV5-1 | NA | TGCGCCAGCAGCTTGGCCTCAGAGACCCAGTACTTC | CASSLASETQYF
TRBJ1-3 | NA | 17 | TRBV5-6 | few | TGTGCCAGCAGCTTGTTCCCAGGCTCAAATTCTGGAAACACCATATATTTT | CASSLFPGSNSGNTIYF
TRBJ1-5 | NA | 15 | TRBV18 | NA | TGTGCCAGCTCACCGAGAGGAGATGGCAATCAGCCCCAGCATTTT | CASSPRGDGNQPQHF
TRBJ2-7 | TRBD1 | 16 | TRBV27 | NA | TGTGCCAGCAGTTTTCATCCGGGACAGGGTGAGGGCGAGCAGTACTTC | CASSFHPGQGEGEQYF
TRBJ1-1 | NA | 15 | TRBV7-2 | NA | TGTGCCAGCAGCCATTTACAGGGACCCTCGGTGGCAGCTTTCTTT | CASSHLQGPSVAAFF
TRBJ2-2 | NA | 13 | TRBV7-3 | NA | TGTGCCAGCAGCCCCCGGGACACCGGGGAGCTGTTTTTT | CASSPRDTGELFF
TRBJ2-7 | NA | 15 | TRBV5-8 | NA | TGTGCCAGCAGCTTGGTGGGTAGGGGTACGTACGAGCAGTACTTC | CASSLVGRGTYEQYF
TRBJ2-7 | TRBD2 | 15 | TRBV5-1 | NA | TGCGCCAGCAGCTTAGGGACTAGCGGCTCCTACGAGCAGTACTTC | CASSLGTSGSYEQYF
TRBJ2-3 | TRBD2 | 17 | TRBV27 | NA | TGTGCCAGCAGTTTAATGGGACTAGCGGCTAGCACAGATACGCAGTATTTT | CASSLMGLAASTDTQYF
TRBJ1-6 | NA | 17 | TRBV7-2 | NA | TGTGCCAGCAGCTATGTCCCGGGACAACGCCCCAATTCACCCCTCCACTTT | CASSYVPGQRPNSPLHF
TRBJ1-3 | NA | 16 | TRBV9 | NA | TGTGCCAGCAGCGCCTTCGACAGCAACTCTGGAAACACCATATATTTT | CASSAFDSNSGNTIYF
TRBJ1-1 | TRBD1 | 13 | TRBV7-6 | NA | TGTGCCAGCAGCGTCGGACAGGCCTCCGAAGCTTTCTTT | CASSVGQASEAFF
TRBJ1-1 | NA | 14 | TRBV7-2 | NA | TGTGCCAGCAGCCAGCTTAGGTTGGAGCCTGAAGCTTTCTTT | CASSQLRLEPEAFF
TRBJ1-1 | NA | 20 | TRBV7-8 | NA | TGTGCCAGCAGCCCCTATCGGACACTGGGGAAAATAAAAAGGGACACTGAAGCTTTCTTT | CASSPYRTLGKIKRDTEAFF
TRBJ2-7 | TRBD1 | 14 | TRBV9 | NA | TGTGCCGGCAGCGCTACAGGGGGCCGGTACGAGCAGTACTTC | CAGSATGGRYEQYF
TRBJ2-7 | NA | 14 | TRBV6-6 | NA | TGTGCCAGCAGTTACGACTCGCAGTCCTACGAGCAGTACTTC | CASSYDSQSYEQYF
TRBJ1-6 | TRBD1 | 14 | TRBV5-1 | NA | TGCGCCAGCAGCTCGGGACAGGGAAATTCACCCCTCCACTTT | CASSSGQGNSPLHF
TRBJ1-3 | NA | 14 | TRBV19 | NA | TGTGCCAGTCGAGACAGCCGCCGTGGAAACACCATATATTTT | CASRDSRRGNTIYF
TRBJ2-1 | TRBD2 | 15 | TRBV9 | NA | TGTGCCAGCAGCGTAGGGGCGGGAGGATACAATGAGCAGTTCTTC | CASSVGAGGYNEQFF
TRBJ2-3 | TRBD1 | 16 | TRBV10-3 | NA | TGTGCCATCAAGAACCCGGGACAGGGGTTTGCAGATACGCAGTATTTT | CAIKNPGQGFADTQYF
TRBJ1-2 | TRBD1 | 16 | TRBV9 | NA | TGTGCCAGCAGCGTGACCGGGACAGGACCCAACTATGGCTACACCTTC | CASSVTGTGPNYGYTF
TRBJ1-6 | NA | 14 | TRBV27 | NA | TGTGCCAGCAGTCCCACAGGGCCAGGTTCACCCCTCCACTTT | CASSPTGPGSPLHF
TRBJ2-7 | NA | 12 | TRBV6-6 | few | TGTGCCAGCGAGGGAGGGGGCTACGAGCAGTACTTC | CASEGGGYEQYF
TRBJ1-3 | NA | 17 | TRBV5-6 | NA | TGTGCCAGCAGCTTGGTGCCACAGGGACGAGCCGTAGGCACCATATATTTT | CASSLVPQGRAVGTIYF
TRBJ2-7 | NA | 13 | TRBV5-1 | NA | TGCGCCAGCAGCTTTATCGAGTCCTACGAGCAGTACTTC | CASSFIESYEQYF
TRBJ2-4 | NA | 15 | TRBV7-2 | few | TGTGCCAGCAGCGCCGGAGAGGTTCTCAAAAACATTCAGTACTTC | CASSAGEVLKNIQYF
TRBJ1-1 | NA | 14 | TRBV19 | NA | TGTGCCAGTAGGGCACAGGGAGTACGAACTGAAGCTTTCTTT | CASRAQGVRTEAFF
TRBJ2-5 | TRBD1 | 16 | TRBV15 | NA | TGTGCCACCAGCAGGTCCATACAGGGGGCTGAAGAGACCCAGTACTTC | CATSRSIQGAEETQYF
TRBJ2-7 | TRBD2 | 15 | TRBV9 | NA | TGTGCCAGCAGCGTAGGAACAGCGGGAGGGCATGAGCAGTACTTC | CASSVGTAGGHEQYF
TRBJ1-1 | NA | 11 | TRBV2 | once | TGTGCCTCCAACTTGAACACTGAAGCTTTCTTT | CASNLNTEAFF
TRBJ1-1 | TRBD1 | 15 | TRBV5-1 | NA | TGCGCCAGCAGCCTTTGGACAGGGGCACACACTGAAGCTTTCTTT | CASSLWTGAHTEAFF
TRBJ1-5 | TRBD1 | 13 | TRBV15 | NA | TGTGCCACCAGAGGACAGGGGAATCAGCCCCAGCATTTT | CATRGQGNQPQHF
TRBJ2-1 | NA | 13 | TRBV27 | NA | TGTGCCAGCATGTGGACAGAGAACAATGAGCAGTTCTTC | CASMWTENNEQFF
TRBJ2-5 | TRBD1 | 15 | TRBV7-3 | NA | TGTGCCAGCAGCTCAACGGGACAGGGGGCTGAGACCCAGTACTTC | CASSSTGQGAETQYF
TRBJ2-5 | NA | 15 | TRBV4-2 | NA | TGTGCCAGCAGCCTCGGCGGGGTGCCACAAGAGACCCAGTACTTC | CASSLGGVPQETQYF
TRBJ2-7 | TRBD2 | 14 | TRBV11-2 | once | TGTGCCAGCAGCCAAACTAGCGGGTACTACGAGCAGTACTTC | CASSQTSGYYEQYF
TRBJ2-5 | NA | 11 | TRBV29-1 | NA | TGCAGCGTCGGTCGGGGAGAGACCCAGTACTTC | CSVGRGETQYF
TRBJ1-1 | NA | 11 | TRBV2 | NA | TGTGCCAGCAGTTTCAAGCTTGAAGCTTTCTTT | CASSFKLEAFF